The clone carrying this TCR beta chain was seen just once. The sample comes from a study of PD-1 blockade in classical Hodgkin lymphoma. Profiled with immunoSEQ multiplex PCR; TCRdb holds only in-frame clones, not every one. The sample holds roughly 100,000 clones, approximately 89% seen once. Germline lookup yields CDR1 PRHDT and CDR2 FYEKMQ (reference sequence). This CDR3 contains 15 residues. V trimming: 0 bases; J trimming: 4 bases; junction bases outside the gene matches: 0. Noted time point: cycle 4 day 1 (C4D1), after six to seven weeks of nivolumab. Relapse after autologous stem cell transplantation occurred in every patient, and brentuximab vedotin exposure varied.

The chain couples TRBV13 to TRBJ2-1; 10 bases align to TRBD2. The source is a human donor with classical Hodgkin lymphoma. The specimen was peripheral blood mononuclear cells (PBMCs), collected before the fourth cycle of nivolumab. The CDR3 protein is CASSLGAGGYNEQFF. As DNA, the CDR3 is TGTGCCAGCAGCTTAGGAGCGGGAGGGTACAATGAGCAGTTCTTC. The whole variable domain, remainder taken from reference TRBV13 and TRBJ2-1, is AAGVIQSPRHLIKEKRETATLKCYPIPRHDTVYWYQQGPGQDPQFLISFYEKMQSDKGSIPDRFSAQQFSDYHSELNMSSLELGDSALYFCASSLGAGGYNEQFFGPGTRLTVL.